These 32 T cell receptor beta chains came from one sample sequenced in a study of identifying expanded T cells in peripheral blood. Method: immunoSEQ multiplex PCR; TCRdb's copy keeps in-frame clones and lacks some. The profile shows 70,000 or so clones, roughly nine tenths of them singletons. The sample comprised blood. The receptors originated from a person between 18 and 75 years old in good health.

This chain links TRBV6-1 with TRBJ1-1, with D tentatively TRBD1 (5 bases). The CDR3 sequence is 13 residues long. Germline CDR1 is MNHNS and CDR2 is SASEGT. Trimming removed 8 bases at V and 1 base at J, with 11 bases between. The CDR3 sequence is CASHRGRNTEAFF. For the CDR3, the DNA is TGTGCCAGCCATAGGGGTCGGAACACTGAAGCTTTCTTT.

This clone was counted only a few times. This chain links TRBV7-2 with TRBJ2-7; 7 nucleotides match TRBD2. The CDR3 is 14 residues long. V lost 3 bases and J lost 6; bases outside the gene matches: 8. Germline V gene data show CDR1 as SGHTA and CDR2 as FQGNSA. The CDR3 DNA reads as TGTGCCAGCAGCTTCGCCGCGGGGGACTCCGAGCAGTACTTC. Amino acid sequence: CASSFAAGDSEQYF.

The chain recombines TRBV7-9 with TRBJ2-5; D not resolved. V lost 5 bases, J lost 5 bases, and 12 bases lay in between. The germline gives CDR1 SEHNR, CDR2 FQNEAQ (reference sequence). The CDR3 contains 13 residues. As DNA, the CDR3 is TGTGCCAGCAGCCCCGGAGCATGGGAGACCCAGTACTTC. This encodes CASSPGAWETQYF.

The chain uses TRBV5-4 and TRBJ2-3; perhaps TRBD2 as D (7 bases). This CDR3 is 14 amino acids long. Trimming left V 10 bases short and J 4 bases short, with 19 bases between. Germline CDR1 is SGHNT and CDR2 is YYREEE (reference sequence). The CDR3 protein is CAVRGTTRADTQYF. CDR3 bases: TGTGCCGTAAGGGGGACTACCCGAGCAGATACGCAGTATTTT.

This rearrangement joins TRBV28 to TRBJ1-5; 11 nucleotides agree with TRBD1. V dropped 6 bases and J dropped 5; count of bases not matched to a gene: 9. The CDR3 is 16 residues long. CDR1 MDHEN and CDR2 SYDVKM come from the germline V gene. CDR3: CASSPGTGGLHQPQHF. The CDR3 DNA follows: TGTGCCAGCAGCCCCGGGACAGGGGGTCTGCATCAGCCCCAGCATTTT. Full variable domain (rest looked up from reference TRBV28 and TRBJ1-5): DVKVTQSSRYLVKRTGEKVFLECVQDMDHENMFWYRQDPGLGLRLIYFSYDVKMKEKGDIPEGYSVSREKKERFSLILESASTNQTSMYLCASSPGTGGLHQPQHFGDGTRLSIL.

The gene calls are TRBV9 and TRBJ2-3; 10 nucleotides align to TRBD2. CDR3 size: 14 residues. Germline trimming cut 0 bases from V and 6 bases from J; bases unmatched to any gene: 1. The germline CDR1 and CDR2 sequences are SGDLS and YYNGEE. CDR3 region: CASSVEGLADTQYF. The CDR3 nucleotides are TGTGCCAGCAGCGTAGAGGGACTAGCGGATACGCAGTATTTT.

The chain joins TRBV19 to TRBJ2-6; D possibly corresponds to TRBD1 (6 bases). The germline V gene encodes CDR1 LNHDA and CDR2 SQIVND (reference sequence). Trimming removed 7 bases from V and 0 bases from J, with 10 bases in between. CDR3 length: 15 residues. This chain's CDR3 is CASMGAFSGANVLTF. In DNA form, the CDR3 reads TGTGCCAGTATGGGGGCCTTCTCTGGGGCCAACGTCCTGACTTTC.

This sequence joins TRBV7-3 and TRBJ2-3; D unresolved. Per germline, CDR1 SGHTA and CDR2 FQGTGA. Trimming took 0 bases from V and 7 from J, leaving 14 bases between them. The CDR3 is 15 amino acids. Here the CDR3 reads CASSLTSRNLNTQYF. The CDR3 DNA follows: TGTGCCAGCAGCTTAACTAGCCGAAATTTAAATACGCAGTATTTT. Looking up the rest from reference TRBV7-3 and TRBJ2-3 gives the full variable domain: GAGVSQTPSNKVTEKGKYVELRCDPISGHTALYWYRQSLGQGPEFLIYFQGTGAADDSGLPNDRFFAVRPEGSVSTLKIQRTERGDSAVYLCASSLTSRNLNTQYFGPGTRLTVL.

This chain connects TRBV7-2 to TRBJ2-1; weak D call: TRBD2 (6 bases). Germline CDR1 SGHTA, CDR2 FQGNSA. The CDR3 has 14 residues. The germline V and J ends were trimmed by 5 bases and 0 bases, with 8 bases remaining between them. The chain's CDR3 is CASSLTSSYNEQFF. CDR3 DNA: TGTGCCAGCAGCCTGACTAGCTCCTACAATGAGCAGTTCTTC.

The chain combines TRBV29-1 with TRBJ2-1, with TRBD2 identical over 7 bases. This CDR3 is built from 15 residues. Germline CDR1 is SQVTM and CDR2 is ANQGSEA. V was pared by 6 bases and J by 3 bases, with 11 bases of the junction left unmatched. In nucleotides, the CDR3 is TGCAGCGTCGAACTTCCGGGAGGATTCTACAATGAGCAGTTCTTC. This translates into CSVELPGGFYNEQFF.

V gene TRBV28 combines with J gene TRBJ1-6, with a weak D call TRBD1 (5 bases). This CDR3 contains 14 residues. V dropped 4 bases and J dropped 9 bases, with 13 bases sitting between them. From germline, CDR1 is MDHEN and CDR2 SYDVKM. The chain's CDR3 is CASSSGTASSPLHF. The CDR3 DNA reads TGTGCCAGCAGTTCCGGGACGGCATCTTCACCCCTCCACTTT.

This chain connects TRBV11-2 to TRBJ2-3; 7 bases align to TRBD2. The J segment lost 2 bases and the V segment lost 1 base, leaving 12 bases of the junction unmatched. The CDR3 is 18 amino acids. CDR1 is SGHAT, CDR2 FQNNGV, per germline. Written as DNA, the CDR3 is TGTGCCAGCAGCTTAGGGACTGTGGGCGGGAGCACCACAGATACGCAGTATTTT. Its protein product is CASSLGTVGGSTTDTQYF.

The V gene is TRBV18, the J gene TRBJ1-1, with D unresolved. This CDR3 spans 14 amino acids. V was pared by 1 base and J by 1 base, with 7 bases between. The germline V gene has CDR1 KGHSH and CDR2 LQKENI. CDR3 sequence: CASSPRGKNTEAFF. In nucleotides, the CDR3 is TGTGCCAGCTCACCACGGGGTAAGAACACTGAAGCTTTCTTT.

V gene TRBV2 combines with J gene TRBJ2-3; 7 bases align to TRBD1. V dropped 10 bases and J dropped 2; count of bases not matched to a gene: 9. The CDR3 consists of 14 residues. Germline V lookup: CDR1 SNHLY, CDR2 FYNNEI. As DNA, the CDR3 is TGTGCCATCTCGTTCGGGACAGCCACAGATACGCAGTATTTT. Encoded protein: CAISFGTATDTQYF.

V is TRBV5-1 and J is TRBJ2-5; TRBD1 matches 8 bases. The J segment lost 7 bases and the V segment lost 0 bases, leaving 2 bases of the junction unmatched. This CDR3 contains 13 residues. Germline V gives CDR1 SGHRS, CDR2 YFSETQ. CDR3 residues: CASSLGQGRTQYF. As DNA, the CDR3 is TGCGCCAGCAGCTTGGGACAGGGGAGGACCCAGTACTTC. The variable domain in full, completed from reference TRBV5-1 and TRBJ2-5, reads KAGVTQTPRYLIKTRGQQVTLSCSPISGHRSVSWYQQTPGQGLQFLFEYFSETQRNKGNFPGRFSGRQFSNSRSEMNVSTLELGDSALYLCASSLGQGRTQYFGPGTRLLVL.

V gene TRBV7-6 combines with J gene TRBJ2-1; TRBD1 is a possible D gene (5 bases). The germline gives CDR1 SGHVS, CDR2 FNYEAQ. CDR3 size: 13 residues. V gave up 4 bases and J gave up 4 bases, with 8 bases separating them. The CDR3 DNA sequence: TGTGCCAGCAGCTCGAGACAGTACAATGAGCAGTTCTTC. Translating gives CASSSRQYNEQFF.

The chain carries TRBV11-3 and TRBJ2-2; 8 bases are a match to TRBD2. Germline-derived CDR1 and CDR2 are SGHNT and YENEEA. The V segment lost 5 bases and the J segment 2 bases; nucleotides outside the gene matches: 13. This CDR3 region has 18 residues. For the CDR3, the DNA is TGTGCCAGCAGCCAAAACTCTCTAGCGGGTATTAACACCGGGGAGCTGTTTTTT. Amino acid sequence: CASSQNSLAGINTGELFF.

The V and J genes are TRBV4-3 and TRBJ2-7; TRBD2 aligns across 8 bases. The J segment lost 2 bases and the V segment lost 1 base, leaving 10 bases of the junction unmatched. The CDR3 covers 17 residues. From germline, CDR1 is LGHNA and CDR2 YSLEER. CDR3 sequence: CASSQVRGGLEAYEQYF. Here the CDR3 DNA reads TGCGCCAGCAGCCAAGTCAGAGGGGGACTAGAGGCCTACGAGCAGTACTTC.

This chain connects TRBV10-1 to TRBJ2-1; TRBD2 agrees at 7 bases. This CDR3 contains 15 residues. V lost 3 bases, J lost 1 base, and 3 bases stayed unmatched. Per the germline V gene, CDR1 is WNHNN and CDR2 is SYGVQD (reference sequence). CDR3 loop: CASSDPSGSYNEQFF. In DNA form, the CDR3 reads TGCGCCAGCAGTGATCCTAGCGGATCCTACAATGAGCAGTTCTTC.

The V and J genes are TRBV7-6 and TRBJ2-2; TRBD1 aligns across 10 bases. The CDR3 is 18 residues long. The trim removed 5 bases at V and 2 bases at J, leaving 11 bases unmatched. Germline CDR1 SGHVS, CDR2 FNYEAQ. CDR3 sequence: CASSPLPGQGTNTGELFF. CDR3 in DNA: TGTGCCAGCAGCCCCCTCCCGGGACAGGGGACCAACACCGGGGAGCTGTTTTTT.

V gene TRBV28 combines with J gene TRBJ2-7; 8 positions agree with TRBD1. Germline CDR1 and CDR2: MDHEN and SYDVKM. The CDR3 sequence is 15 residues long. The J segment lost 2 bases and the V segment lost 1 base, leaving 4 bases of the junction unmatched. For the CDR3, the DNA is TGTGCCAGCAGTTTATCCGGGACAGGTACCTACGAGCAGTACTTC. Amino acid sequence: CASSLSGTGTYEQYF. The full variable domain, in which reference TRBV28 and TRBJ2-7 provide the parts outside the CDR3, is DVKVTQSSRYLVKRTGEKVFLECVQDMDHENMFWYRQDPGLGLRLIYFSYDVKMKEKGDIPEGYSVSREKKERFSLILESASTNQTSMYLCASSLSGTGTYEQYFGPGTRLTVT.

The genes are TRBV5-1 and TRBJ2-2; D is unclear. This CDR3 spans 12 amino acids. Germline CDR1 SGHRS, CDR2 YFSETQ. V dropped 3 bases and J dropped 5 bases, with 5 bases sitting between them. The CDR3: CASSSGTGELFF. The CDR3 DNA is TGCGCCAGCAGCTCCGGGACCGGGGAGCTGTTTTTT.

The V and J genes are TRBV5-1 and TRBJ2-3; 7 nucleotides match TRBD2. The CDR3 has 14 residues. With 4 bases clipped from V and 4 bases from J, the junction kept 6 bases outside the gene matches. CDR1 is SGHRS, CDR2 YFSETQ, per germline. The CDR3 coding sequence is TGCGCCAGCAGCAGAGAGCGGGGCTCAGATACGCAGTATTTT. Protein: CASSRERGSDTQYF.

This chain joins TRBV18 and TRBJ2-7, with 8 bases aligning to TRBD2. Per germline, CDR1 KGHSH and CDR2 LQKENI. The V and J ends lost 1 base and 9 bases, in that order; junction bases with no gene match: 29. The CDR3 has 21 residues. The DNA for the CDR3 is TGTGCCAGCTCACCACGACCTCACTTCCTAGTAGTCGGGAGGGCCCTACGTGTGCAGTACTTC. This encodes CASSPRPHFLVVGRALRVQYF.

J is TRBJ2-2 and V is TRBV13; D might be TRBD2 (6 bases). The CDR3 has 13 amino acids. Between the trimmed V and J ends, which lost 5 bases and 6 bases, there was a span of 10 bases. Looked up from germline, CDR1 is PRHDT and CDR2 is FYEKMQ (reference sequence). The CDR3 sequence is CASSPPGAGELFF. Here the CDR3 DNA reads TGTGCCAGCAGCCCCCCGGGGGCCGGGGAGCTGTTTTTT.

The chain joins TRBV11-2 to TRBJ2-1; TRBD1 matches 9 bases. Germline V lookup: CDR1 SGHAT, CDR2 FQNNGV. The CDR3 loop spans 15 amino acids. V was pared by 6 bases and J by 7 bases, with 10 bases of the junction left unmatched. As DNA, the CDR3 is TGTGCCAGCAGGGAGCGGGACAGGGTAGTGAATGAGCAGTTCTTC. The encoded protein is CASRERDRVVNEQFF.

The chain couples TRBV10-3 to TRBJ1-4; D is unclear. The germline V gene has CDR1 ENHRY and CDR2 SYGVKD. V was cut by 5 bases and J by 12 bases, with 16 bases left in between. There are 13 residues in the CDR3. The DNA for the CDR3 is TGTGCCATCAGTTTGGAAGTGAATGTGGAACTGTTTTTT. Residues: CAISLEVNVELFF.

V and J are TRBV30 and TRBJ1-1; D is unresolved. Trimming removed 2 bases at V and 0 bases at J, with 22 bases between. This CDR3 comprises 18 residues. Looked up from germline, CDR1 is GTSNPN and CDR2 is SVGIG (reference sequence). The CDR3 protein is CAWSIPRGWGGMNTEAFF. The CDR3 DNA reads TGTGCCTGGAGTATCCCCCGCGGTTGGGGAGGTATGAACACTGAAGCTTTCTTT.

This chain uses TRBV30 with TRBJ1-4, with D unclear. This CDR3 is 13 amino acids long. The germline V gene encodes CDR1 GTSNPN and CDR2 SVGIG (reference sequence). V shed 0 bases and J shed 6 bases, with 8 bases lying between them. CDR3 in amino acids: CAWSVIGDEKLFF. The DNA of the CDR3 is TGTGCCTGGAGTGTAATTGGTGATGAAAAACTGTTTTTT.

The rearrangement joins TRBV5-1 to TRBJ2-3; no firm D call. Germline V gives CDR1 SGHRS, CDR2 YFSETQ. V lost 0 bases and J lost 2, with 10 bases in between. This CDR3 has 15 residues. The DNA of the CDR3 is TGCGCCAGCAGCTTGGTAACCCCTAACACAGATACGCAGTATTTT. Translated: CASSLVTPNTDTQYF.

The chain is built from TRBV7-2 and TRBJ1-2; D is uncertain. The CDR3 loop spans 13 amino acids. CDR1 is SGHTA, CDR2 FQGNSA, per germline. V dropped 5 bases and J dropped 6 bases, with 13 bases sitting between them. The CDR3 loop reads CASSPLPNNGYTF. In DNA form, the CDR3 reads TGTGCCAGCAGCCCCCTCCCCAATAATGGCTACACCTTC.

The chain is built from TRBV5-6 and TRBJ2-5; D call uncertain. The CDR3 is made up of 13 amino acids. V lost 1 base, J lost 7 bases, and 11 bases lay in between. Looked up from germline, CDR1 is SGHDT and CDR2 is YYEEEE. CDR3 nucleotide sequence: TGTGCCAGCAGCTTGCGGACGGATGGGACCCAGTACTTC. This sequence encodes CASSLRTDGTQYF.